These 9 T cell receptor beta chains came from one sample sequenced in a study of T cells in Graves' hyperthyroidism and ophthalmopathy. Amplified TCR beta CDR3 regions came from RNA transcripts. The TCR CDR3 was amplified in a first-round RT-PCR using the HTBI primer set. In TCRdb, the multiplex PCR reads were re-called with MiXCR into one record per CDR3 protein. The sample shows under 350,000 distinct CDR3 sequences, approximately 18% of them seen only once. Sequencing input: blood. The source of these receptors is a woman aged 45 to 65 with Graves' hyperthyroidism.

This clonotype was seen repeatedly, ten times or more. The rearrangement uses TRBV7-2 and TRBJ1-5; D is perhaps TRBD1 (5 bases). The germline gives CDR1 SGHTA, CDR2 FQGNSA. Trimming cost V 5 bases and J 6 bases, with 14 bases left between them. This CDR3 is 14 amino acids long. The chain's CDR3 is CASSLPHGAQPQHF. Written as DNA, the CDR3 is TGTGCCAGCAGCCTGCCCCACGGGGCTCAGCCCCAGCATTTT.

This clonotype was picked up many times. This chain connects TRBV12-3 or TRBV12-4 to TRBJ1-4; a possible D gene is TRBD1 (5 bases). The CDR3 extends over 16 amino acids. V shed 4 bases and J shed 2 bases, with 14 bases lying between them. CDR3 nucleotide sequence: TGTGCCAGCAGTTCAAATTCAGGGAGCACTAATGAAAAACTGTTTTTT. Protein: CASSSNSGSTNEKLFF.

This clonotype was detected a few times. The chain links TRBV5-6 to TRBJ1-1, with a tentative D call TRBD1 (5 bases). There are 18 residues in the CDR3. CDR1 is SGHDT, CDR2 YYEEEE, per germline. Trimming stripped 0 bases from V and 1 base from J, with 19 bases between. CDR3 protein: CASSLEGTRGIGNTEAFF. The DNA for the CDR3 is TGTGCCAGCAGCTTGGAGGGGACGCGCGGGATCGGGAACACTGAAGCTTTCTTT.

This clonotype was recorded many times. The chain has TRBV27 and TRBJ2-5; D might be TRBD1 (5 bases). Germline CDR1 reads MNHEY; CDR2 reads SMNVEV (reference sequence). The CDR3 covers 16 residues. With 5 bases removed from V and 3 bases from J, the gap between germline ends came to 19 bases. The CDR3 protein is CASSPIQGMAEETQYF. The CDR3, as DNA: TGTGCCAGCAGTCCAATCCAGGGCATGGCAGAAGAGACCCAGTACTTC.

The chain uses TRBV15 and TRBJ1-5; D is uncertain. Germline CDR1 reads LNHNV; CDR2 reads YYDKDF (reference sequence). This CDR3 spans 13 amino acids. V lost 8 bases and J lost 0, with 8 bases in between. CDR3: CATQRNSNQPQHF. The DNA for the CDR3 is TGTGCCACCCAGCGAAATAGCAATCAGCCCCAGCATTTT.

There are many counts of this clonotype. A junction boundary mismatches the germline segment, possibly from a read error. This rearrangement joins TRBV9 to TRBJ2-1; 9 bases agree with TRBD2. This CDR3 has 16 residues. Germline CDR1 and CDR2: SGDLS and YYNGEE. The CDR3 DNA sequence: TGTGCCAGCAGCGTAGGCGCGGGGGGGAACTACGATGAGCAGTTCTTC. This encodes CASSVGAGGNYDEQFF.

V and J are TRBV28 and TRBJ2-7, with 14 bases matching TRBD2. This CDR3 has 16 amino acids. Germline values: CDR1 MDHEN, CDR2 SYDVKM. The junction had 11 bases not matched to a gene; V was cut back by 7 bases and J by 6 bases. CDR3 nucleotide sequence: TGTGCCAGCACACCCAGCCGACTAGCGGGAGGGGGCGAGCAGTACTTC. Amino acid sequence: CASTPSRLAGGGEQYF.

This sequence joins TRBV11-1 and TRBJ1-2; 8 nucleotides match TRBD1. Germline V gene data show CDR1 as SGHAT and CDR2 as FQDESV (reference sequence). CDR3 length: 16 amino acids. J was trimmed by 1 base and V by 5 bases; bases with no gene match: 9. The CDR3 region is CASSAPGQEINYGYTF. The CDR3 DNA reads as TGTGCCAGCAGCGCCCCGGGACAGGAGATTAACTATGGCTACACCTTC.

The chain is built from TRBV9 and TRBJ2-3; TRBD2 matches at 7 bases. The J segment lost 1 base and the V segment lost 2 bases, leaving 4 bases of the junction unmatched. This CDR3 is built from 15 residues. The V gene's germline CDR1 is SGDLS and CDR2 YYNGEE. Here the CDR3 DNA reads TGTGCCAGCAGCGTCTCGGCGGGAGGCACAGATACGCAGTATTTT. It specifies CASSVSAGGTDTQYF.